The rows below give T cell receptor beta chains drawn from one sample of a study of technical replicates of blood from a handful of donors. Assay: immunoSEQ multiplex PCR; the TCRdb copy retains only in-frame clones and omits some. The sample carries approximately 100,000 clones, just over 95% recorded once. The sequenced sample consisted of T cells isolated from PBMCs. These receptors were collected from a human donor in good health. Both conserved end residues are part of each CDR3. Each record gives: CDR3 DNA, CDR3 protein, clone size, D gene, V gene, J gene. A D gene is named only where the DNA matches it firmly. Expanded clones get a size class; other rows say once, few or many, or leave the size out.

CDR3nt: TGTGCCAGCAGCCTGCAAATTTCTGAGGAGCAGTTCTTC
CDR3aa: CASSLQISEEQFF
abundance: .
d_gene: .
v_gene: TRBV5-6
j_gene: TRBJ2-1

CDR3nt: TGTGCCAGCAGCTTAGCGCTAGGAGATACGCAGTATTTT
CDR3aa: CASSLALGDTQYF
abundance: .
d_gene: .
v_gene: TRBV7-8
j_gene: TRBJ2-3

CDR3nt: TGTGCCAGCAGTAAACTAGCGGGATTCTCCTACAATGAGCAGTTCTTC
CDR3aa: CASSKLAGFSYNEQFF
abundance: .
d_gene: TRBD2
v_gene: TRBV6-4
j_gene: TRBJ2-1

CDR3nt: TGTGCCAGCAGCTTGTTTAAGGGGGTTGACTATGGCTACACCTTC
CDR3aa: CASSLFKGVDYGYTF
abundance: .
d_gene: .
v_gene: TRBV5-4
j_gene: TRBJ1-2

CDR3nt: TGTGCCAGCAGCTTAGCGCCCCTAGCGGGAGGTTACAATGAGCAGTTCTTC
CDR3aa: CASSLAPLAGGYNEQFF
abundance: .
d_gene: TRBD2
v_gene: TRBV7-2
j_gene: TRBJ2-1

CDR3nt: TGCAGCGGTCAACAGGGAGAGGGGAACTATGGCTACACCTTC
CDR3aa: CSGQQGEGNYGYTF
abundance: .
d_gene: .
v_gene: TRBV29-1
j_gene: TRBJ1-2

CDR3nt: TGTGCCAGCAGCACGGACAGGTCCCTCTATGGCTACACCTTC
CDR3aa: CASSTDRSLYGYTF
abundance: .
d_gene: TRBD1
v_gene: TRBV7-9
j_gene: TRBJ1-2

CDR3nt: TGTGCCAGCAGTTCATCCGGGACAGGGAATTCACCCCTCCACTTT
CDR3aa: CASSSSGTGNSPLHF
abundance: .
d_gene: TRBD1
v_gene: TRBV25-1
j_gene: TRBJ1-6

CDR3nt: TGCGCCAGCAGCCAAACCGGGAGCTCCTACGAGCAGTACTTC
CDR3aa: CASSQTGSSYEQYF
abundance: .
d_gene: .
v_gene: TRBV4-1
j_gene: TRBJ2-7

CDR3nt: TGTGCCAGCTCGTCAGGGTCCCCTACCATCTACGAGCAGTACTTC
CDR3aa: CASSSGSPTIYEQYF
abundance: .
d_gene: .
v_gene: TRBV18
j_gene: TRBJ2-7

CDR3nt: TGTGCCAGCAGTTCCGTGTGGACAGCCACGACGGACACTGAAGCTTTCTTT
CDR3aa: CASSSVWTATTDTEAFF
abundance: .
d_gene: .
v_gene: TRBV28
j_gene: TRBJ1-1

CDR3nt: TGTGCCAGCAGCTTAGGGCAGGGGACATACAATGAGCAGTTCTTC
CDR3aa: CASSLGQGTYNEQFF
abundance: .
d_gene: .
v_gene: TRBV11-3
j_gene: TRBJ2-1

CDR3nt: TGTGCCAGTAAAGGCGGGGCATGGGAGACCCAGTACTTC
CDR3aa: CASKGGAWETQYF
abundance: .
d_gene: .
v_gene: TRBV19
j_gene: TRBJ2-5

CDR3nt: TGTGCCATCAGCGGCGGAGAGACCCAGTACTTC
CDR3aa: CAISGGETQYF
abundance: .
d_gene: .
v_gene: TRBV10-3
j_gene: TRBJ2-5

CDR3nt: TGTGCCAGCAGTTTTCTGACTATGAACACTGAAGCTTTCTTT
CDR3aa: CASSFLTMNTEAFF
abundance: .
d_gene: .
v_gene: TRBV28
j_gene: TRBJ1-1

CDR3nt: TGTGCCAGCAGCCAAGGCGGGACAGGCTACAATCAGCCCCAGCATTTT
CDR3aa: CASSQGGTGYNQPQHF
abundance: .
d_gene: TRBD1
v_gene: TRBV5-6
j_gene: TRBJ1-5

CDR3nt: TGTGCCAGCAGCTTATCAAGCGGCTCGCGTTCCGGGGAGCTGTTTTTT
CDR3aa: CASSLSSGSRSGELFF
abundance: .
d_gene: .
v_gene: TRBV11-2
j_gene: TRBJ2-2

CDR3nt: TGCGCCAGCAGCCCGATACCGACAGGGGCTTACGAGCAGTACTTC
CDR3aa: CASSPIPTGAYEQYF
abundance: once
d_gene: TRBD1
v_gene: TRBV4-1
j_gene: TRBJ2-7

CDR3nt: TGTGCCAGCAGTGATCTTGGGCAACCTGAAGCTTTCTTT
CDR3aa: CASSDLGQPEAFF
abundance: .
d_gene: .
v_gene: TRBV6-5
j_gene: TRBJ1-1

CDR3nt: TGTGCCAGCAGCTCACAGGGGGCCGGCACAGATACGCAGTATTTT
CDR3aa: CASSSQGAGTDTQYF
abundance: .
d_gene: TRBD1
v_gene: TRBV7-6
j_gene: TRBJ2-3

CDR3nt: TGTGCCAGCAGTCGAACTAGCGGGAGTTCCGGGGAGCTGTTTTTT
CDR3aa: CASSRTSGSSGELFF
abundance: .
d_gene: TRBD2
v_gene: TRBV2
j_gene: TRBJ2-2

CDR3nt: TGTGCCGTAGCTCCCGTGAACACCGGGGAGCTGTTTTTT
CDR3aa: CAVAPVNTGELFF
abundance: .
d_gene: .
v_gene: TRBV27
j_gene: TRBJ2-2

CDR3nt: TGCGCCAGCAGCCAGCGACAGGGGGGCACCGGGGAGCTGTTTTTT
CDR3aa: CASSQRQGGTGELFF
abundance: .
d_gene: TRBD1
v_gene: TRBV4-1
j_gene: TRBJ2-2

CDR3nt: TGTGCCAGCAGCTTAGGACAGGGGGCAATTCAGGCGCAGTATTTT
CDR3aa: CASSLGQGAIQAQYF
abundance: .
d_gene: TRBD1
v_gene: TRBV7-9
j_gene: TRBJ2-3

CDR3nt: TGTGCCAGCAGCCAAGAACAGGGGGGCGGAGGTGAAAAACTGTTTTTT
CDR3aa: CASSQEQGGGGEKLFF
abundance: .
d_gene: TRBD1
v_gene: TRBV4-2
j_gene: TRBJ1-4

CDR3nt: TGTGCCAGCAGCCTCAGGACTAGCGGGGGGGCCGTGCTCAATGAGCAGTTCTTC
CDR3aa: CASSLRTSGGAVLNEQFF
abundance: .
d_gene: TRBD2
v_gene: TRBV7-6
j_gene: TRBJ2-1

CDR3nt: TGTGCCAGCAGTTTATGGGGAGGGACAGGCAATGAGCAGTTCTTC
CDR3aa: CASSLWGGTGNEQFF
abundance: .
d_gene: .
v_gene: TRBV28
j_gene: TRBJ2-1

CDR3nt: TGTGCCAGCAGCCAATTGTCGATTAGCGGGGGGCCCGACACAGATACGCAGTATTTT
CDR3aa: CASSQLSISGGPDTDTQYF
abundance: .
d_gene: TRBD2
v_gene: TRBV11-2
j_gene: TRBJ2-3

CDR3nt: TGTGCCAGCAGCTTAGGCGGGGGTTACGAGCAGTACTTC
CDR3aa: CASSLGGGYEQYF
abundance: .
d_gene: TRBD2
v_gene: TRBV7-2
j_gene: TRBJ2-7

CDR3nt: TGTGCCAGCAGCGCAAGCCCCGAGATAGACTCTAACTATGGCTACACCTTC
CDR3aa: CASSASPEIDSNYGYTF
abundance: .
d_gene: .
v_gene: TRBV9
j_gene: TRBJ1-2

CDR3nt: TGTGCCTGGACCAGGACAGGCTATGGCTACACCTTC
CDR3aa: CAWTRTGYGYTF
abundance: .
d_gene: TRBD1
v_gene: TRBV30
j_gene: TRBJ1-2

CDR3nt: TGTGCCAGCACCATCGGACACCAGCCCTACGAGCAGTACTTC
CDR3aa: CASTIGHQPYEQYF
abundance: once
d_gene: .
v_gene: TRBV13
j_gene: TRBJ2-7

CDR3nt: TGTGCCAGCAGTTACCCCGGACAGTATACGAACTATGGCTACACCTTC
CDR3aa: CASSYPGQYTNYGYTF
abundance: .
d_gene: .
v_gene: TRBV6-5
j_gene: TRBJ1-2

CDR3nt: TGCGCCAGCAGACTGACTTGGAGCTCCTACAATGAGCAGTTCTTC
CDR3aa: CASRLTWSSYNEQFF
abundance: .
d_gene: .
v_gene: TRBV5-1
j_gene: TRBJ2-1

CDR3nt: TGTGCCAGCAGCCAGGAAGGGACTTGGCAGTTCTTC
CDR3aa: CASSQEGTWQFF
abundance: .
d_gene: .
v_gene: TRBV4-2
j_gene: TRBJ2-1

CDR3nt: TGTGCCAGCAGCAACCTAGGGGGACAGCCCCAGCATTTT
CDR3aa: CASSNLGGQPQHF
abundance: .
d_gene: .
v_gene: TRBV5-4
j_gene: TRBJ1-5

CDR3nt: TGCAGCTCACGAGGGACAGGGGACGCAGATACGCAGTATTTT
CDR3aa: CSSRGTGDADTQYF
abundance: .
d_gene: TRBD1
v_gene: TRBV29-1
j_gene: TRBJ2-3

CDR3nt: TGTGCCAGCAGCTTGGGACAGGGGGCGCGCGATGGCTACACCTTC
CDR3aa: CASSLGQGARDGYTF
abundance: .
d_gene: TRBD1
v_gene: TRBV5-8
j_gene: TRBJ1-2

CDR3nt: TGTGCCAGCAGCCTACGAGCCGCGGTCAATGAGCAGTTCTTC
CDR3aa: CASSLRAAVNEQFF
abundance: .
d_gene: .
v_gene: TRBV28
j_gene: TRBJ2-1

CDR3nt: TGTGCCAGCAGCTTAGAGGGGGGGTATGGCTACACCTTC
CDR3aa: CASSLEGGYGYTF
abundance: .
d_gene: .
v_gene: TRBV7-2
j_gene: TRBJ1-2

CDR3nt: TGTGCCATCAGTGAACTCTCTCCGGGGAACACCGGGGAGCTGTTTTTT
CDR3aa: CAISELSPGNTGELFF
abundance: once
d_gene: .
v_gene: TRBV10-3
j_gene: TRBJ2-2

CDR3nt: TGTGCCAGCAGTGTAACTAGCGGGGGGGATACGCAGTATTTT
CDR3aa: CASSVTSGGDTQYF
abundance: .
d_gene: TRBD2
v_gene: TRBV2
j_gene: TRBJ2-3

CDR3nt: TGCGCCAGCAGCACTTCACCGGGACAGGGCGAAAACATTCAGTACTTC
CDR3aa: CASSTSPGQGENIQYF
abundance: .
d_gene: TRBD1
v_gene: TRBV5-1
j_gene: TRBJ2-4

CDR3nt: TGTGCCAGCAGCTTAGCTAGCGGGGGGCGCCAAGAGACCCAGTACTTC
CDR3aa: CASSLASGGRQETQYF
abundance: .
d_gene: TRBD2
v_gene: TRBV7-9
j_gene: TRBJ2-5

CDR3nt: TGTGCCACCAGCAGAGGCGATGGTGAGCAGCCCCAGCATTTT
CDR3aa: CATSRGDGEQPQHF
abundance: few
d_gene: .
v_gene: TRBV15
j_gene: TRBJ1-5

CDR3nt: TGTGCCAGCTCAGAACAATCCTCTGGGGCCAACGTCCTGACTTTC
CDR3aa: CASSEQSSGANVLTF
abundance: .
d_gene: .
v_gene: TRBV18
j_gene: TRBJ2-6

CDR3nt: TGTGCCAGCAGCTTCTTTACAGGGCTTGGAAACACCATATATTTT
CDR3aa: CASSFFTGLGNTIYF
abundance: .
d_gene: .
v_gene: TRBV5-5
j_gene: TRBJ1-3

CDR3nt: TGTGCCTACAGCCGGGAGAGATACCAAGAGACCCAGTACTTC
CDR3aa: CAYSRERYQETQYF
abundance: .
d_gene: .
v_gene: TRBV6-1
j_gene: TRBJ2-5

CDR3nt: TGTGCCAGTTCTATACCGGGACAGCGAAACACTGAAGCTTTCTTT
CDR3aa: CASSIPGQRNTEAFF
abundance: once
d_gene: TRBD1
v_gene: TRBV2
j_gene: TRBJ1-1

CDR3nt: TGTGCCAGTAGGAGAGCGGGAGCGCCTTGGGATGAGCAGTTCTTC
CDR3aa: CASRRAGAPWDEQFF
abundance: .
d_gene: TRBD2
v_gene: TRBV19
j_gene: TRBJ2-1

CDR3nt: TGTGCCAGCAGCGTAGGAGCGGGGGTGAACAATGAGCAGTTCTTC
CDR3aa: CASSVGAGVNNEQFF
abundance: .
d_gene: TRBD2
v_gene: TRBV9
j_gene: TRBJ2-1